Described below is a single TCR beta chain sequence and its context. Antigen: not known. The CDR3 totals 13 residues. V lost 4 bases to trimming and J lost 0 bases, with 7 bases between them. From germline, CDR1 is SGHRS and CDR2 YFSETQ. The data stem from a study of T cell responses to AZD1222 COVID-19 vaccine. Study-level findings and limits: No repertoire was sampled before or during the peak T cell response, only after it. The donor cohort was predominantly white British with a female majority, and clonal diversity may have been underestimated.

This table comes from immunoSEQ multiplex PCR, and its TCRdb copy is limited to in-frame clones, with some not included. The data hold about 150,000 clones, with roughly 90% observed a single time. The chain joins TRBV5-1 to TRBJ1-1; D gene ambiguous. The source was peripheral blood, collected on day 0 of AZD1222 vaccination. The clonotype comes from an adult in good health. CDR3 amino acids: CASSPKLNTEAFF. The DNA of the CDR3 is TGCGCCAGCAGCCCCAAGTTGAACACTGAAGCTTTCTTT.